The T cell receptor beta chain under discussion was sequenced for a study of tumour-infiltrating T cells in Burkitt lymphoma. Clones were read by immunoSEQ multiplex PCR, and TCRdb kept only the in-frame ones, dropping some. Of 2,000 to 2,500 clones detected, approximately 25% appear once; the ten largest clones hold roughly 17%. Germline CDR1 MDHEN, CDR2 SYDVKM. The CDR3 is made up of 15 amino acids. V shed 5 bases and J shed 0 bases, with 11 bases lying between them. The material sequenced was tumor tissue from a relapse. The V and J genes are TRBV28 and TRBJ1-5; no clear D gene. This sequence was found in a human donor with relapsed Burkitt lymphoma. Some clones in this sample may be carry-over from other donors' samples. CDR3 coding DNA: TGTGCCAGCAGTAGCGGACGGTATAGCAATCAGCCCCAGCATTTT. The encoded protein is CASSSGRYSNQPQHF. Full variable domain (outside the CDR3, taken from reference TRBV28 and TRBJ1-5): DVKVTQSSRYLVKRTGEKVFLECVQDMDHENMFWYRQDPGLGLRLIYFSYDVKMKEKGDIPEGYSVSREKKERFSLILESASTNQTSMYLCASSSGRYSNQPQHFGDGTRLSIL.